This TCR beta chain was recovered during a study of human T cells and chemical hapten exposure (dated by TCRdb to the early 2020s). With respect to the entire study: For sensitization, 2% DPC in acetone was applied to a 2 cm by 2 cm area of upper inner arm skin. In alopecia patients, the study followed how the peripheral blood TCR repertoire changed in vivo over primary and secondary sensitization to diphenylcyclopropenone (DPC), a hapten. The mostly female patient cohort included alopecia areata with under or over 50% scalp involvement, alopecia totalis and alopecia universalis. Throughout the roughly 25-week study period, patients were also given weekly therapeutic DPC doses on the scalp. Blood for TCR sequencing was provided by twenty-nine alopecia patients at one to four time points (pre-sensitization, 2, 6 and 24 weeks). Libraries were pooled for sequencing, and per-sample TCR yields varied mainly because of small differences in library volumes within the pool. Patch testing on the upper back used Finn chambers containing 0.01% DPC, with scoring done after 6 days according to International Contact Dermatitis Research Group standards. For every blood RNA sample, sequencing covered both the TCR alpha and TCR beta chains. Blood was sampled from patients pre-sensitization (week 0) and at 2, 6 and about 24 weeks after DPC sensitization. The full study reports these points: The number of PT1 expanded TCRs positively correlated with patch test score, significant at thresholds 8, 16 and 32 but not 4. Compared with pre-sensitization or healthy control sets, expanded TCRs formed significantly more large CDR3 similarity clusters, which is consistent with antigen-driven responses. No change with DPC sensitization was found in the number of TCRs above 1 in 1000 frequency, and no evidence of global repertoire structure alterations was found. After repeated subsampling, changes were observed in the strength of the expansion versus patch-test correlation and in the threshold at which the correlation became significant. Alopecia, a presumed autoimmune disease, was present in all patients, so the immune response of the patients might differ from that of healthy individuals.

Libraries came from RACE. Instrument used: NextSeq 500. Library preparation attached unique molecular identifiers to individual cDNA molecules for quantitative, reproducible TCR counting. The authors' analysis ran thus. The median number of TCRs per sample was approximately 98,000, ranging from about 20,000 to 700,000. The Decombinator software suite was used to annotate V, J and CDR3 in the TCR reads. For PS versus PT1 abundance plots, all samples were subsampled to the same number of TCRs (28,000). TCRs were defined as expanded if absent before sensitization and observed at least eight times at the 2-week time point. In-frame beta chains were kept once TCRdb had trimmed the public reads at Q25 with fastp and called clones with MiXCR. Every entry covers one CDR3 protein and lists the most common genes and DNA from its rows. TCRdb, not the original authors, processed these V and J calls. Within this sample are fewer than 40,000 distinct CDR3 sequences, with about 13% of them counted one time only. The top ten clonotypes cover around 2.5% of the sample.

There are a few counts of this clonotype. No cognate antigen has been identified for it. No base quality values were provided; no much bigger clone lies one nucleotide off. This sample's time point label indicates: patch test 3, about 24 weeks after DPC sensitization. The treatment or condition label, as the study defines it: therapeutic diphenylcyclopropenone sensitization with weekly scalp DPC. Total RNA was isolated from unfractionated whole blood collected in Tempus Blood RNA tubes. At every patch-test visit, the blood draw took place before the patch test was put on. Patients were considered eligible if aged 18 to 70, diagnosed with alopecia and deemed suitable for DPC therapy, and patients were excluded if pregnant. Via the germline V gene, CDR1 is SQVTM and CDR2 ANQGSEA. The cysteine opens and the phenylalanine closes a CDR3 of 14 amino acids. The entry retains the CDR3 DNA only, 42 bases that are in frame from base 1. V is cut back by 6 bases and J by 9 bases, with 7 bases in the junction unmatched.

The TCR originated in a woman in her forties with alopecia areata. Some clones in this sample may be carry-over from other donors' samples. The sample here was whole blood, taken in connection with sensitization to the hapten diphenylcyclopropenone (DPC). The rearranged segments are TRBV29-1 and TRBJ2-1; 14 bases in the middle match TRBD2. The DNA is as follows: TGCAGCGTCAGACTAGCGGGAGGGCCTGGTGAGCAGTTCTTC. Translated, this is CSVRLAGGPGEQFF.